The next 11 T cell receptor beta chains were all read from a single sample in a study of circulating CD8 cells and anti-PD-1 response in melanoma. Live CD3+CD8+TCRalphabeta+ cells were sorted into four subsets by PD-1 and/or TIGIT. The QIAseq Immune Repertoire TCR panel built the libraries from roughly 16 ng of total RNA. TCRdb itself ran the reads through MiXCR, one entry per CDR3 protein. The data show about 110 distinct CDR3 sequences, with under 30% seen just once and over 60% held by the top ten. The specimen was CD8+ T cells from PBMCs, collected at baseline or after one month of anti-PD-1 therapy (not recorded which). These receptors all stem from a human donor with melanoma.

This clonotype is medium-sized (0.01 to 0.1%) within its sample. The chain links TRBV20-1 to TRBJ2-5; D unresolved. Trimming left V 4 bases short and J 7 bases short, with 7 bases between. Germline loops: CDR1 DFQATT, CDR2 SNEGSKA (reference sequence). The CDR3 loop spans 10 amino acids. The CDR3 protein is CSAKRGTQYF. The CDR3 bases are TGCAGTGCTAAACGAGGGACCCAGTACTTC.

This chain uses TRBV28 with TRBJ2-1; D might be TRBD2 (5 bases). Germline-derived CDR1 and CDR2 are MDHEN and SYDVKM. This CDR3 has 13 amino acids. Deletions cut 2 bases from V and 11 bases from J, with 13 bases between. The DNA of the CDR3 is TGTGCCAGCAGTTTAAGACTGAGGGATAAGCAGTTCTTC. It encodes CASSLRLRDKQFF.

This clonotype is large within its sample. The J gene is TRBJ2-7, the V gene TRBV7-8, with 12 bases fitting TRBD2. Per the germline V gene, CDR1 is SGHVS and CDR2 is FQNEAQ. This CDR3 has 19 amino acids. The ends lost 0 bases at V and 3 bases at J; junction bases unmatched: 12. The CDR3, as DNA: TGTGCCAGCAGCTTAGCCACTGGGACTAGCGGGCCTTGGGGCTACGAGCAGTACTTC. Translating gives CASSLATGTSGPWGYEQYF.

The chain carries TRBV5-4 and TRBJ1-6; D is ambiguous. The CDR3 covers 12 residues. Germline CDR1 and CDR2: SGHNT and YYREEE (reference sequence). Trimming shortened V by 4 bases and J by 7 bases, and 6 bases separated the two germline ends. The CDR3 nucleotides read TGTGCCAGCAGCGTTGAAAATTCACCCCTCCACTTT. As protein: CASSVENSPLHF.

This clonotype was seen a few times. V and J are TRBV28 and TRBJ2-1; D is possibly TRBD1 (6 bases). The CDR3 has 14 amino acids. The germline V and J ends were trimmed by 3 bases and 3 bases, with 9 bases remaining between them. Germline-derived CDR1 and CDR2 are MDHEN and SYDVKM. DNA for the CDR3: TGTGCCAGCAGTTTTGAAGGGGGCTACAATGAGCAGTTCTTC. It encodes CASSFEGGYNEQFF.

This clonotype is medium-sized (0.01 to 0.1%) by share. The rearrangement joins TRBV14 to TRBJ2-7; D is uncertain. Germline values: CDR1 SGHDN, CDR2 FVKESK. The CDR3 totals 16 residues. The V end was cut by 4 bases, the J end by 2 bases, with 18 bases between. The CDR3, as DNA: TGTGCCAGCAGCCTGCTGGATAAGAAAATAGCCTACGAGCAGTACTTC. Translation: CASSLLDKKIAYEQYF.

This clonotype has just one count. The V and J genes are TRBV19 and TRBJ2-4, with 7 bases aligning to TRBD1. The germline V gene has CDR1 LNHDA and CDR2 SQIVND (reference sequence). The CDR3 is 13 amino acids. V was clipped by 7 bases and J by 6 bases; unmatched bases: 6. The CDR3 nucleotides are TGTGCCAGTATAGGGGACAGCCGAAACATTCAGTACTTC. This sequence encodes CASIGDSRNIQYF.

This clonotype is medium-sized within its sample. A read error may be the cause here, since a much bigger clone is one base away. The CDR3 protein is CASNPETVDYEQYF. DNA for the CDR3: TGTGCCAGCAACCCCGAGACAGTAGACTACGAGCAGTACTTC. This chain connects TRBV11-2 to TRBJ2-7, with D possibly matching TRBD1 (5 bases). The CDR3 is made up of 14 amino acids. The V gene's germline CDR1 is SGHAT and CDR2 FQNNGV. V was cut by 7 bases and J by 3 bases, with 16 bases left in between. The full variable domain, in which reference TRBV11-2 and TRBJ2-7 provide the parts outside the CDR3, is EAGVAQSPRYKIIEKRQSVAFWCNPISGHATLYWYQQILGQGPKLLIQFQNNGVVDDSQLPKDRFSAERLKGVDSTLKIQPAKLEDSAVYLCASNPETVDYEQYFGPGTRLTVT.

This chain links TRBV19 with TRBJ1-1; D unclear. There are 12 residues in the CDR3. CDR1 LNHDA and CDR2 SQIVND come from the germline V gene (reference sequence). V shed 1 base and J shed 5 bases, with 5 bases lying between them. CDR3 region: CASSIGRTEAFF. The DNA of the CDR3 is TGTGCCAGTAGTATAGGGAGGACTGAAGCTTTCTTT.

In its sample, this clonotype ranks as hyperexpanded. The chain links TRBV7-3 to TRBJ2-2; the D gene is possibly TRBD2 (6 bases). The CDR3 runs to 15 residues. The ends were cut back, 5 bases at V and 4 bases at J, with 14 bases in the middle. From germline, CDR1 is SGHTA and CDR2 FQGTGA. The CDR3 loop is CASSRLARGTGELFF. The CDR3 nucleotides read TGTGCCAGCAGCCGGCTAGCGAGAGGCACCGGGGAGCTGTTTTTT. The variable domain in full, completed from reference TRBV7-3 and TRBJ2-2, reads GAGVSQTPSNKVTEKGKYVELRCDPISGHTALYWYRQSLGQGPEFLIYFQGTGAADDSGLPNDRFFAVRPEGSVSTLKIQRTERGDSAVYLCASSRLARGTGELFFGEGSRLTVL.

Of note for this clonotype: The final CDR3 position lacks the conserved phenylalanine or tryptophan, pointing to a likely read error. The chain combines TRBV25-1 with TRBJ1-1; tentative D call: TRBD1 (5 bases). V shed 5 bases and J shed 3 bases, with 13 bases lying between them. Per germline, CDR1 MGHDK and CDR2 SYGVNS. This CDR3 is built from 14 residues. CDR3 amino acids: CASSTLGRDTEAFL. The CDR3 DNA follows: TGTGCCAGCAGTACCCTGGGACGGGACACTGAAGCTTTCCTT.